The T cell receptor beta chain described here comes from a study of PD-L1 blockade in urothelial cancer. As for the study in general: Blood analysis took place 3 weeks (second dose) and 6 weeks after treatment start. T cells were recovered from blood samples at a median of roughly 130,000.

With 5 bases clipped from V and 1 base from J, the junction kept 7 bases outside the gene matches. The CDR3 contains 16 residues. Germline V CDR1 and CDR2: SGHTA, FQGTGA. Noted time point: pretreatment peripheral blood. Sample contribution per patient ranged from 1 to 8, covering pretreatment and on-treatment. The table came from immunoSEQ multiplex PCR; TCRdb's copy has only in-frame clones and leaves some out. The sample shows around 50,000 clones, approximately 78% of them seen only once. The TCR comes from a man aged 45-60 years with urothelial cancer. This chain connects TRBV7-3 to TRBJ2-1; TRBD2 matches 8 bases. Sequencing was performed on PBMCs, taken around atezolizumab (anti-PD-L1) treatment. CDR3 bases: TGTGCCAGCAGCCCATCCACTAGCGGTTCCTACAATGAGCAGTTCTTC. Protein product: CASSPSTSGSYNEQFF.